This T cell receptor beta chain is drawn from a study of CD8+CD57+ T cells in acquired aplastic anemia. At the level of the study: Sorting CD4+ and CD8+ cells gave DNA averaging approximately 3 ug.

Comment on this clonotype: The antigen is not known.

CDR3 and TCR beta VDJ profiling relied on a genomic DNA template. TCRdb recomputed calls from the reads with MiXCR, one row per CDR3 protein. The sample includes 150,000 to 200,000 distinct CDR3 sequences, around half of them seen just once. Overall study findings and caveats: Patients did not significantly differ from controls in CD8+ Simpson's diversity. Patients and controls shared 25 to 35 CD8+ CDR3 sequences, which appeared highly expressed in patients and within their immunodominant clones.

Germline lookup yields CDR1 ENHRY and CDR2 SYGVKD. V was pared by 6 bases and J by 10 bases, with 9 bases of the junction left unmatched. This CDR3 has 14 residues. The receptor was derived from a human donor in good health. V is TRBV10-3 and J is TRBJ1-6; 7 positions match TRBD1. Material: sorted CD4+, CD8+, or CD8+CD57+ T cells (not recorded which) from PBMCs. The CDR3 sequence: CAISPETGLSPLHF. The CDR3 DNA follows: TGTGCCATCAGCCCTGAGACAGGGTTGTCACCCCTCCACTTT.